Listed below are T cell receptor beta chains from one sample, sequenced in a study of blood T cell repertoires in COVID-19. TCRdb keeps only in-frame clones here, not all; method: immunoSEQ multiplex PCR. The sample lists tens of thousands of clones, roughly 90% seen once, with approximately 15% in the top ten. Sequencing was carried out using peripheral blood. These TCRs come from an older man with active or convalescent COVID-19. The CDR3 runs from the conserved cysteine through the conserved F or W. The order of the fields is clone size, V gene, J gene, D gene, CDR3 protein, CDR3 DNA. The D gene is left open where the match is weak. The listing skips clone size in some rows; elsewhere it reads once, few, many or a size class.

clone size: NA
V gene: TRBV25-1
J gene: TRBJ1-2
D gene: TRBD1
CDR3 protein: CASSELGGQGIGGYTF
CDR3 DNA: TGTGCCAGCAGTGAATTAGGCGGACAGGGGATAGGCGGCTACACCTTC

clone size: NA
V gene: TRBV6-5
J gene: TRBJ1-1
D gene: NA
CDR3 protein: CASVGAGGTEAFF
CDR3 DNA: TGTGCCAGCGTTGGAGCGGGAGGCACTGAAGCTTTCTTT

clone size: many
V gene: TRBV5-5
J gene: TRBJ1-3
D gene: NA
CDR3 protein: CASSFGTNSGNTIYF
CDR3 DNA: TGTGCCAGCAGCTTCGGGACAAACTCTGGAAACACCATATATTTT

clone size: NA
V gene: TRBV14
J gene: TRBJ2-5
D gene: NA
CDR3 protein: CASSLQWRGGGTQYF
CDR3 DNA: TGTGCCAGCAGCCTTCAGTGGAGGGGCGGAGGGACCCAGTACTTC

clone size: NA
V gene: TRBV19
J gene: TRBJ1-4
D gene: NA
CDR3 protein: CASGTREISYEKLFF
CDR3 DNA: TGTGCCAGTGGCACCAGGGAAATCTCATATGAGAAACTGTTTTTT

clone size: once
V gene: TRBV5-4
J gene: TRBJ2-7
D gene: TRBD2
CDR3 protein: CASSSGTSGPLGEQYF
CDR3 DNA: TGTGCCAGCAGTTCCGGGACTAGCGGGCCCCTGGGAGAGCAGTACTTC

clone size: NA
V gene: TRBV7-9
J gene: TRBJ2-1
D gene: TRBD2
CDR3 protein: CASSLSSGSNEQFF
CDR3 DNA: TGTGCCAGCAGCTTATCTAGCGGGAGCAATGAGCAGTTCTTC

clone size: once
V gene: TRBV6-5
J gene: TRBJ2-7
D gene: TRBD1
CDR3 protein: CASSRQGHEQYF
CDR3 DNA: TGTGCCAGCAGTCGACAGGGCCACGAGCAGTACTTC

clone size: NA
V gene: TRBV19
J gene: TRBJ2-7
D gene: TRBD2
CDR3 protein: CASSIPGLAERRYF
CDR3 DNA: TGTGCCAGTAGTATACCGGGACTAGCGGAACGGAGGTACTTC

clone size: once
V gene: TRBV5-4
J gene: TRBJ2-3
D gene: NA
CDR3 protein: CASSLGVSYSTDTQYF
CDR3 DNA: TGTGCCAGCAGCTTGGGAGTAAGTTATAGCACAGATACGCAGTATTTT

clone size: NA
V gene: TRBV27
J gene: TRBJ2-4
D gene: TRBD1
CDR3 protein: CASRLQGAWNIQYF
CDR3 DNA: TGTGCCAGCAGACTACAGGGGGCTTGGAACATTCAGTACTTC

clone size: once
V gene: TRBV6-5
J gene: TRBJ1-1
D gene: NA
CDR3 protein: CASSSYGITEAFF
CDR3 DNA: TGTGCCAGCAGCTCCTACGGGATAACTGAAGCTTTCTTT

clone size: NA
V gene: TRBV28
J gene: TRBJ2-7
D gene: TRBD2
CDR3 protein: CASSLVPQGGAYEQYF
CDR3 DNA: TGTGCCAGCAGTTTAGTCCCGCAGGGAGGGGCCTACGAGCAGTACTTC

clone size: NA
V gene: TRBV5-4
J gene: TRBJ1-1
D gene: NA
CDR3 protein: CASSLDMNTEAFF
CDR3 DNA: TGTGCCAGCAGCTTGGACATGAACACTGAAGCTTTCTTT

clone size: NA
V gene: TRBV27
J gene: TRBJ2-7
D gene: TRBD2
CDR3 protein: CASSSRGGSTYEQYF
CDR3 DNA: TGTGCCAGCAGCTCTCGGGGGGGGTCGACCTACGAGCAGTACTTC

clone size: NA
V gene: TRBV19
J gene: TRBJ2-5
D gene: TRBD2
CDR3 protein: CASSIGGGGMATQYF
CDR3 DNA: TGTGCCAGTAGTATAGGCGGCGGGGGGATGGCGACCCAGTACTTC

clone size: NA
V gene: TRBV7-8
J gene: TRBJ1-1
D gene: TRBD1
CDR3 protein: CASSLNRGQNTEAFF
CDR3 DNA: TGTGCCAGCAGCTTAAACAGGGGGCAAAACACTGAAGCTTTCTTT

clone size: NA
V gene: TRBV28
J gene: TRBJ2-2
D gene: NA
CDR3 protein: CASSGLSTRLNTDTGELFF
CDR3 DNA: TGTGCCAGCAGTGGACTTTCCACTCGCCTGAACACCGACACCGGGGAGCTGTTTTTT

clone size: NA
V gene: TRBV2
J gene: TRBJ2-3
D gene: TRBD2
CDR3 protein: CASRGGRVTHTDTQYF
CDR3 DNA: TGTGCCAGCAGGGGCGGGAGGGTCACGCACACAGATACGCAGTATTTT

clone size: NA
V gene: TRBV5-1
J gene: TRBJ1-4
D gene: TRBD1
CDR3 protein: CASSLYRGAGFKEKLFF
CDR3 DNA: TGCGCCAGCAGCCTATACAGGGGGGCAGGGTTTAAGGAAAAACTGTTTTTT

clone size: NA
V gene: TRBV6-5
J gene: TRBJ1-1
D gene: NA
CDR3 protein: CASSQGTTEAFF
CDR3 DNA: TGTGCCAGCAGCCAGGGAACGACCGAAGCTTTCTTT

clone size: NA
V gene: TRBV27
J gene: TRBJ2-1
D gene: NA
CDR3 protein: CASSTYTLGIYNEQFF
CDR3 DNA: TGTGCCAGCAGCACCTACACACTAGGGATCTACAATGAGCAGTTCTTC

clone size: NA
V gene: TRBV6-5
J gene: TRBJ1-2
D gene: NA
CDR3 protein: CASRDWETSNYGYTF
CDR3 DNA: TGTGCCAGCAGGGATTGGGAGACCTCTAACTATGGCTACACCTTC

clone size: once
V gene: TRBV19
J gene: TRBJ1-2
D gene: NA
CDR3 protein: CASSTPDMLNVNNYGYTF
CDR3 DNA: TGTGCCAGTAGTACGCCTGACATGTTAAACGTCAATAACTATGGCTACACCTTC

clone size: NA
V gene: TRBV19
J gene: TRBJ2-1
D gene: TRBD2
CDR3 protein: CASRSGGAEILHEQFF
CDR3 DNA: TGTGCCAGTAGATCGGGGGGGGCGGAGATCTTGCATGAGCAGTTCTTC

clone size: NA
V gene: TRBV3-1/TRBV3-2
J gene: TRBJ2-7
D gene: TRBD1
CDR3 protein: CASSHHGTGGVNPYEQYF
CDR3 DNA: TGTGCCAGCAGCCACCACGGGACAGGGGGCGTAAACCCCTACGAGCAGTACTTC

clone size: NA
V gene: TRBV28
J gene: TRBJ2-7
D gene: NA
CDR3 protein: CASSEVYEQYF
CDR3 DNA: TGTGCCAGCAGCGAGGTTTACGAGCAGTACTTC

clone size: NA
V gene: TRBV27
J gene: TRBJ1-6
D gene: NA
CDR3 protein: CASRTGRINSPLHF
CDR3 DNA: TGTGCCAGCCGTACAGGTAGGATTAATTCACCCCTCCACTTT

clone size: NA
V gene: TRBV27
J gene: TRBJ1-1
D gene: NA
CDR3 protein: CASRDRGFMNTEAFF
CDR3 DNA: TGTGCCAGCAGAGATAGGGGTTTTATGAACACTGAAGCTTTCTTT

clone size: NA
V gene: TRBV6-1
J gene: TRBJ1-1
D gene: NA
CDR3 protein: CASSEGSYTEAFF
CDR3 DNA: TGTGCCAGCAGTGAGGGCAGCTACACTGAAGCTTTCTTT

clone size: NA
V gene: TRBV6-2/TRBV6-3
J gene: TRBJ2-2
D gene: NA
CDR3 protein: CASSATSQVTGELFF
CDR3 DNA: TGTGCCAGCAGTGCGACCTCCCAGGTCACCGGGGAGCTGTTTTTT

clone size: NA
V gene: TRBV5-4
J gene: TRBJ2-6
D gene: NA
CDR3 protein: CASSFTRSNSGANVLTF
CDR3 DNA: TGTGCCAGCAGCTTTACCAGAAGTAACTCTGGGGCCAACGTCCTGACTTTC

clone size: NA
V gene: TRBV5-1
J gene: TRBJ1-1
D gene: TRBD1
CDR3 protein: CASSSTGDRNTEAFF
CDR3 DNA: TGCGCCAGCAGCTCTACTGGGGACAGAAACACTGAAGCTTTCTTT

clone size: NA
V gene: TRBV6-5
J gene: TRBJ2-1
D gene: NA
CDR3 protein: CASRGTRYNEQFF
CDR3 DNA: TGTGCCAGCAGGGGGACACGCTACAATGAGCAGTTCTTC

clone size: NA
V gene: TRBV2
J gene: TRBJ1-5
D gene: TRBD1
CDR3 protein: CAIAIGGPSDQPQHF
CDR3 DNA: TGTGCCATAGCAATAGGGGGCCCGTCGGATCAGCCCCAGCATTTT

clone size: once
V gene: TRBV30
J gene: TRBJ1-2
D gene: TRBD1
CDR3 protein: CAWGRDRRGYGYTF
CDR3 DNA: TGTGCCTGGGGACGGGACAGGCGGGGCTATGGCTACACCTTC

clone size: NA
V gene: TRBV5-1
J gene: TRBJ2-4
D gene: NA
CDR3 protein: CASSEKDSPVAKNIQYF
CDR3 DNA: TGCGCCAGCAGCGAAAAGGACAGCCCGGTAGCCAAAAACATTCAGTACTTC

clone size: NA
V gene: TRBV15
J gene: TRBJ2-5
D gene: NA
CDR3 protein: CATSSDPRETQYF
CDR3 DNA: TGTGCCACCAGCAGTGACCCTAGGGAGACCCAGTACTTC

clone size: NA
V gene: TRBV5-6
J gene: TRBJ2-3
D gene: TRBD2
CDR3 protein: CASSLGLAGSTDTQYF
CDR3 DNA: TGTGCCAGCAGCTTGGGACTAGCGGGAAGCACAGATACGCAGTATTTT

clone size: NA
V gene: TRBV7-9
J gene: TRBJ2-7
D gene: NA
CDR3 protein: CASSLAQGYEQYF
CDR3 DNA: TGTGCCAGCAGCTTAGCGCAGGGCTACGAGCAGTACTTC

clone size: NA
V gene: TRBV7-2
J gene: TRBJ2-2
D gene: TRBD1
CDR3 protein: CASSSPGQGAGELFF
CDR3 DNA: TGTGCCAGCAGCTCCCCGGGACAGGGGGCCGGGGAGCTGTTTTTT

clone size: NA
V gene: TRBV19
J gene: TRBJ2-3
D gene: NA
CDR3 protein: CASSIIFASGTDTQYF
CDR3 DNA: TGTGCCAGTAGTATAATATTCGCTAGCGGCACAGATACGCAGTATTTT

clone size: NA
V gene: TRBV19
J gene: TRBJ2-7
D gene: TRBD2
CDR3 protein: CASSSRTSGTKYEQYF
CDR3 DNA: TGTGCCAGTAGTTCCCGGACTAGCGGGACAAAGTACGAGCAGTACTTC

clone size: NA
V gene: TRBV19
J gene: TRBJ2-3
D gene: NA
CDR3 protein: CASSIGTGTDTQYF
CDR3 DNA: TGTGCCAGTAGTATAGGAACTGGCACAGATACGCAGTATTTT

clone size: NA
V gene: TRBV14
J gene: TRBJ2-3
D gene: TRBD2
CDR3 protein: CASSHRPGTSGTTDTQYF
CDR3 DNA: TGTGCCAGCAGCCACAGACCCGGGACTAGCGGAACCACAGATACGCAGTATTTT

clone size: NA
V gene: TRBV2
J gene: TRBJ2-2
D gene: NA
CDR3 protein: CASSVGATTGELFF
CDR3 DNA: TGTGCCAGCAGTGTGGGGGCGACCACCGGGGAGCTGTTTTTT

clone size: NA
V gene: TRBV6-6
J gene: TRBJ2-1
D gene: TRBD2
CDR3 protein: CASSNPGLADEQFF
CDR3 DNA: TGTGCCAGCAGTAATCCGGGACTAGCTGATGAGCAGTTCTTC

clone size: NA
V gene: TRBV5-1
J gene: TRBJ2-3
D gene: TRBD2
CDR3 protein: CASSLITSGSADTQYF
CDR3 DNA: TGCGCCAGCAGCTTGATTACTAGCGGGAGCGCAGATACGCAGTATTTT

clone size: NA
V gene: TRBV19
J gene: TRBJ1-5
D gene: NA
CDR3 protein: CASSSFGSNQPQHF
CDR3 DNA: TGTGCCAGTAGTAGTTTCGGGAGCAATCAGCCCCAGCATTTT

clone size: NA
V gene: TRBV7-2
J gene: TRBJ2-5
D gene: TRBD2
CDR3 protein: CASSLGGGTIKTQYF
CDR3 DNA: TGTGCCAGCAGCTTAGGTGGGGGGACTATAAAGACCCAGTACTTC

clone size: once
V gene: TRBV5-1
J gene: TRBJ2-3
D gene: NA
CDR3 protein: CASSSGGTDTQYF
CDR3 DNA: TGCGCCAGCAGCTCCGGGGGCACAGATACGCAGTATTTT

clone size: NA
V gene: TRBV18
J gene: TRBJ2-7
D gene: TRBD2
CDR3 protein: CASSPGLAGIYEQYF
CDR3 DNA: TGTGCCAGCTCACCCGGACTAGCGGGAATCTACGAGCAGTACTTC

clone size: NA
V gene: TRBV19
J gene: TRBJ2-7
D gene: TRBD1
CDR3 protein: CASSMTGGGYEQYF
CDR3 DNA: TGTGCCAGTAGTATGACAGGGGGAGGATACGAGCAGTACTTC

clone size: NA
V gene: TRBV10-3
J gene: TRBJ1-4
D gene: TRBD1
CDR3 protein: CAIGPGTGEDEKLFF
CDR3 DNA: TGTGCCATCGGACCCGGGACAGGGGAGGATGAAAAACTGTTTTTT

clone size: NA
V gene: TRBV7-2
J gene: TRBJ2-7
D gene: NA
CDR3 protein: CASSLVDTSYEQYF
CDR3 DNA: TGTGCCAGCAGCTTAGTCGACACCAGCTACGAGCAGTACTTC